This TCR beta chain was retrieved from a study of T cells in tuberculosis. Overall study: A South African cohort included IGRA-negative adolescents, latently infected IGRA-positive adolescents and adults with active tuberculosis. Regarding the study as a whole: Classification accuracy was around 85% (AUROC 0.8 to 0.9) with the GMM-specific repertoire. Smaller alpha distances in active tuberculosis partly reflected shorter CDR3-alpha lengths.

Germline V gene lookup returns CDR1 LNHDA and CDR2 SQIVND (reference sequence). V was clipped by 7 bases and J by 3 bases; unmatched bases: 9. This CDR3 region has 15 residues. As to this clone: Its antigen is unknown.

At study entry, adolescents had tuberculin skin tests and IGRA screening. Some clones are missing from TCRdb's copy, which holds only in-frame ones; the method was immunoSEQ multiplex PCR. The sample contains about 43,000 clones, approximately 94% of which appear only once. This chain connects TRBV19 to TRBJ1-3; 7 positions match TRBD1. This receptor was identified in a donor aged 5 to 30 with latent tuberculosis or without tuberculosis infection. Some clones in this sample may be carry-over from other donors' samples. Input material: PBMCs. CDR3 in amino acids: CASTTRQGDGNTIYF. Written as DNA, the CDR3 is TGTGCCAGTACGACCCGACAGGGAGATGGAAACACCATATATTTT.